Presented here are 14 T cell receptor beta chains from one specimen sequenced in a study of shared clonotypes between healthy human individuals. Clones were sequenced by immunoSEQ multiplex PCR, and TCRdb holds only the in-frame ones, with some missing. The sample holds a few million clones; roughly 92% are singletons and the top ten take around 0.14%. What was sequenced was naive CD4+ T cells sorted from blood. Documented subset: CD45RA+ positively selected. These receptors originate from a man aged 18 to 35 in good health.

The chain employs TRBV6-6 and TRBJ1-1; perhaps TRBD1 as D (5 bases). The V gene's germline CDR1 is MNHNY and CDR2 SVGAGI (reference sequence). The CDR3 spans 13 residues. V gave up 0 bases and J gave up 10 bases, with 12 bases separating them. In nucleotides, the CDR3 is TGTGCCAGCAGTTACTCGGAGCGGGGGACAGCTTTCTTT. It encodes CASSYSERGTAFF.

V is TRBV5-1 and J is TRBJ2-5; 8 bases fit TRBD1. Near its end, the DNA agrees better with TRBJ2-7, so the J call may be wrong. The CDR3 extends over 16 amino acids. Germline V gene data show CDR1 as SGHRS and CDR2 as YFSETQ. The CDR3 loop reads CASSLEGGQGAYEQYF. The DNA of the CDR3 is TGCGCCAGCAGCTTGGAGGGCGGACAGGGTGCATACGAGCAGTACTTC.

This rearrangement joins TRBV2 to TRBJ1-1; TRBD1 might be the D (5 bases). CDR3 length equals 13 residues. CDR1 and CDR2 from the germline V gene are SNHLY and FYNNEI. V was clipped by 4 bases and J by 7 bases, with 13 bases between them. CDR3 nucleotide sequence: TGTGCCAGCAGTGCGCAGGGCCAAATTGAAGCTTTCTTT. Translated, it gives CASSAQGQIEAFF.

Turning to this clone: This sample also contains other DNA sequences that code for the same CDR3. V and J are TRBV18 and TRBJ2-5, with D perhaps being TRBD1 or TRBD2 (6 bases each). Germline CDR1 is KGHSH and CDR2 is LQKENI. The CDR3 is 14 amino acids. The V end lost 3 bases, the J end lost 4 bases, and 12 bases lay between the germline ends. CDR3: CASSPLPGAETQYF. CDR3 nucleotide sequence: TGTGCCAGCTCACCCCTCCCGGGGGCAGAGACCCAGTACTTC.

CDR3: CASSGGTYNEQFF. CDR3 in DNA: TGTGCCAGCAGTGGGGGTACCTACAATGAGCAGTTCTTC. This chain connects TRBV2 to TRBJ2-1; D not certain. Trimming removed 4 bases at V and 2 bases at J, with 6 bases between. The CDR3 spans 13 residues. Germline V gives CDR1 SNHLY, CDR2 FYNNEI.

This clone has a single count. V usage is TRBV19 and J usage is TRBJ2-3, with D maybe TRBD1 (5 bases). CDR1 and CDR2 from the germline V gene are LNHDA and SQIVND (reference sequence). CDR3 length: 13 residues. Deletions cut 1 base from V and 11 bases from J, with 13 bases between. The CDR3 spells CASSIGDAGRQYF. The CDR3 coding sequence is TGTGCCAGTAGTATAGGGGATGCAGGGCGGCAGTATTTT.

The chain recombines TRBV9 with TRBJ2-1, with 8 nucleotides matching TRBD2. This CDR3 is 18 amino acids long. Germline lookup yields CDR1 SGDLS and CDR2 YYNGEE. V trimming: 0 bases; J trimming: 8 bases; junction bases outside the gene matches: 16. CDR3: CASSVDSLGLAGYDEQFF. Written as DNA, the CDR3 is TGTGCCAGCAGCGTAGACTCACTAGGGCTAGCGGGTTATGATGAGCAGTTCTTC. The variable domain in full, with the rest retrieved from reference TRBV9 and TRBJ2-1, is DSGVTQTPKHLITATGQRVTLRCSPRSGDLSVYWYQQSLDQGLQFLIQYYNGEERAKGNILERFSAQQFPDLHSELNLSSLELGDSALYFCASSVDSLGLAGYDEQFFGPGTRLTVL.

The chain joins TRBV11-2 to TRBJ2-7; TRBD1 aligns across 8 bases. This CDR3 comprises 14 residues. J gave up 5 bases and V 4 bases, and 7 bases lay outside the gene matches. The germline V gene encodes CDR1 SGHAT and CDR2 FQNNGV. The CDR3: CASSWMTGENEQYF. The CDR3 region has the DNA TGTGCCAGCAGCTGGATGACAGGGGAGAACGAGCAGTACTTC. Full variable domain (remainder filled in from reference TRBV11-2 and TRBJ2-7): EAGVAQSPRYKIIEKRQSVAFWCNPISGHATLYWYQQILGQGPKLLIQFQNNGVVDDSQLPKDRFSAERLKGVDSTLKIQPAKLEDSAVYLCASSWMTGENEQYFGPGTRLTVT.

The chain has TRBV28 and TRBJ2-5, with D unresolved. The CDR3 runs 13 residues. V was shortened by 1 base and J by 2 bases, with 5 bases between the two germline ends. Per germline, CDR1 MDHEN and CDR2 SYDVKM. This chain's CDR3 is CASSLSHQETQYF. CDR3 nucleotide sequence: TGTGCCAGCAGTTTATCCCATCAAGAGACCCAGTACTTC.

The gene calls are TRBV28 and TRBJ2-7, with 8 nucleotides matching TRBD1. V lost 6 bases, J lost 4 bases, and 8 bases stayed unmatched. CDR1 is MDHEN, CDR2 SYDVKM, per germline. The CDR3 extends over 14 amino acids. The DNA of the CDR3 is TGTGCCAGCAGCCAGGGGGCGCGGGGTTACGAGCAGTACTTC. Translation: CASSQGARGYEQYF.

This chain uses TRBV10-3 with TRBJ1-3; D gene uncertain. This CDR3 spans 14 amino acids. Trimming left V 0 bases short and J 2 bases short, with 5 bases between. Germline-derived CDR1 and CDR2 are ENHRY and SYGVKD. The CDR3 region has the DNA TGTGCCATCAGTGAGTCGAGTGCTGGAAACACCATATATTTT. Translating gives CAISESSAGNTIYF.

This chain links TRBV5-6 with TRBJ2-6, with a weak D call TRBD2 (5 bases). V lost 5 bases and J 4 bases, leaving 19 bases between the germline ends. The germline gives CDR1 SGHDT, CDR2 YYEEEE. This CDR3 contains 17 residues. CDR3 nucleotide sequence: TGTGCCAGCAGTTCCCCGGGATCGTGGGCCGGGGCCAACGTCCTGACTTTC. Translation: CASSSPGSWAGANVLTF.

This clone occurred once. This chain joins TRBV7-9 and TRBJ2-5, with D tentatively TRBD2 (7 bases). Trimming removed 1 base from V and 4 bases from J, with 16 bases in between. The CDR3 is 16 amino acids. Germline CDR1 and CDR2: SEHNR and FQNEAQ (reference sequence). The CDR3 DNA reads as TGTGCCAGCAGCTTAGGGGGGCCGCGGGGGCCAGAGACCCAGTACTTC. Translating gives CASSLGGPRGPETQYF.

This rearrangement joins TRBV27 to TRBJ2-3; no clear D gene. Germline values: CDR1 MNHEY, CDR2 SMNVEV (reference sequence). Deletions cut 4 bases from V and 5 bases from J, with 22 bases between. The CDR3 spans 17 residues. The CDR3 is CASSSHEKWPIEDTQYF. The CDR3 DNA reads TGTGCCAGCAGTTCCCATGAGAAGTGGCCGATAGAAGATACGCAGTATTTT.